This T cell receptor (beta chain) derives from a study of T cell changes during pregnancy in multiple sclerosis. TCRdb keeps only in-frame clones here, not all; method: immunoSEQ multiplex PCR. Here the sample spans around 51,000 clones, 85% to 95% being singletons. Unmatched junction bases numbered 8, after V lost 5 bases and J lost 1 base. The length of the CDR3 is 18 residues. CDR1 and CDR2 from the germline V gene are SGHTA and FQGNSA. The receptor comes from a female donor with multiple sclerosis, enrolled in a pregnancy study. The chain is built from TRBV7-2 and TRBJ2-5, with 15 positions matching TRBD2. The specimen comprised peripheral blood, sampled in the second trimester of pregnancy. The CDR3 nucleotides read TGTGCCAGCAGCGCAGCCGGGACTAGCGGGAGGCCCCAAGAGACCCAGTACTTC. Residues: CASSAAGTSGRPQETQYF.